The 26 T cell receptor beta chains below come from one sample, sequenced in a study of beta chain features in type 1 diabetes. Whole-study findings and limits: In every one of the four CD4+ subsets, TCRB CDR3s were moderately but significantly shorter in Type 1 diabetes patients.

Investigators reverse transcribed all isolated RNA, so they sequenced expressed TCRB transcripts. The assay was immunoSEQ multiplex PCR, and TCRdb's table has in-frame clones only and misses some. The profile covers 300,000 to 350,000 clones, with roughly 14% appearing a single time and 0.013% to 0.015% taken by the ten largest. Antigen specificity for these receptors is unknown. The sample was naive CD4+ T cells from blood. These receptors were taken from a woman under 30 with type 1 diabetes.

V is TRBV2 and J is TRBJ2-5; maybe TRBD2 (6 bases). V lost 4 bases, J lost 4 bases, and 16 bases lay in between. Germline V gene sequence: CDR1 SNHLY, CDR2 FYNNEI. The CDR3 runs to 15 residues. In DNA, the CDR3 is TGTGCCAGCAGTGCCATCGGGAGTGGTCGAGAGACCCAGTACTTC. Its translation: CASSAIGSGRETQYF.

This clone showed up just a few times. V usage is TRBV29-1 and J usage is TRBJ1-3; D remains unclear. Trimming shortened V by 3 bases and J by 3 bases, and 9 bases separated the two germline ends. There are 13 residues in the CDR3. Per germline, CDR1 SQVTM and CDR2 ANQGSEA. The CDR3 is CSVDGRDGNTIYF. DNA for the CDR3: TGCAGCGTTGATGGGAGGGATGGAAACACCATATATTTT.

The V gene is TRBV5-1, the J gene TRBJ2-1, with D possibly TRBD2 on 6 matching bases. V dropped 2 bases and J dropped 10 bases, with 16 bases sitting between them. This CDR3 spans 14 amino acids. The germline V gene has CDR1 SGHRS and CDR2 YFSETQ. This CDR3 is CASSFGGPRTEQFF. The CDR3 DNA reads TGCGCCAGCAGCTTCGGGGGACCCCGTACGGAGCAGTTCTTC.

This clone was observed a single time. The DNA is omitted, as the CDR3 cannot be located on it reliably, and the CDR3 follows TCRdb's listing. This chain uses TRBV27 with TRBJ1-5. Germline CDR1 MNHEY, CDR2 SMNVEV (reference sequence). The CDR3 spans 14 residues, counting both ends. CDR3 amino acids: CASSFLESNQPQHF.

This clone appeared a few times. The chain links TRBV18 to TRBJ2-3; no definite D call. The CDR3 runs to 14 residues. Germline CDR1 reads KGHSH; CDR2 reads LQKENI. Trimming cost V 3 bases and J 2 bases, with 9 bases left between them. In DNA form, the CDR3 reads TGTGCCAGCTCACCCCAAGACATCACAGATACGCAGTATTTT. Translating gives CASSPQDITDTQYF.

The chain carries TRBV7-9 and TRBJ2-7; D remains ambiguous. The CDR3 totals 11 residues. Germline V lookup: CDR1 SEHNR, CDR2 FQNEAQ (reference sequence). V was pared by 3 bases and J by 4 bases, with 4 bases between. In nucleotides, the CDR3 is TGTGCCAGCAGCTTCGCGTACGAGCAGTACTTC. It translates to CASSFAYEQYF.

A note on this clone: In the same sample, other DNA sequences code for this CDR3. The chain joins TRBV20-1 to TRBJ2-1; 8 nucleotides align to TRBD2. The CDR3 loop spans 11 amino acids. Unmatched junction bases numbered 5, after V lost 6 bases and J lost 10 bases. From germline, CDR1 is DFQATT and CDR2 SNEGSKA (reference sequence). For the CDR3, the DNA is TGCAGTGCCGCGGGGGGCCGGGAGCAGTTCTTC. Translating gives CSAAGGREQFF.

This sequence joins TRBV7-9 and TRBJ2-3; tentatively, D is TRBD1 (6 bases). The CDR3 consists of 16 residues. V was shortened by 1 base and J by 2 bases, with 13 bases between the two germline ends. The V gene's germline CDR1 is SEHNR and CDR2 FQNEAQ (reference sequence). In nucleotides, the CDR3 is TGTGCCAGCAGCTTAGGCGCAGGGGCTTTCACAGATACGCAGTATTTT. Protein: CASSLGAGAFTDTQYF.

V usage is TRBV13 and J usage is TRBJ2-7; possibly TRBD2 for D (5 bases). The CDR3 is 16 amino acids. Per germline, CDR1 PRHDT and CDR2 FYEKMQ (reference sequence). V was cut by 1 base and J by 6 bases, with 19 bases left in between. The CDR3 bases are TGTGCCAGCAGCTTAGACGAGCGGAATAAGAGTAGCGAGCAGTACGTC. Translated: CASSLDERNKSSEQYV.

This clone was observed a few times. The chain links TRBV19 to TRBJ2-3; 8 bases agree with TRBD1. CDR3 length: 15 amino acids. Unmatched junction bases numbered 7, after V lost 6 bases and J lost 2 bases. Germline CDR1 and CDR2: LNHDA and SQIVND (reference sequence). The CDR3 spells CASRDGQGYTDTQYF. The CDR3 nucleotides are TGTGCCAGTAGGGACGGACAGGGCTACACAGATACGCAGTATTTT.

The V gene is TRBV7-8, the J gene TRBJ1-2; TRBD1 matches 8 bases. Per the germline V gene, CDR1 is SGHVS and CDR2 is FQNEAQ. V shed 0 bases and J 3 bases; nucleotides not matched to a gene: 9. The length of the CDR3 is 17 residues. The CDR3: CASSLAGVGDRHYGYTF. CDR3 DNA sequence: TGTGCCAGCAGCTTAGCGGGGGTCGGGGACAGGCACTATGGCTACACCTTC.

This clone was observed a handful of times. The chain is built from TRBV25-1 and TRBJ1-1; 7 bases agree with TRBD1. This CDR3 spans 15 amino acids. V lost 2 bases and J lost 1; bases outside the gene matches: 4. Looked up from germline, CDR1 is MGHDK and CDR2 is SYGVNS. CDR3 bases: TGTGCCAGCAGTGAAGGGGGGACAGCGAACACTGAAGCTTTCTTT. It is translated as CASSEGGTANTEAFF. The full variable domain, completed using reference TRBV25-1 and TRBJ1-1, is EADIYQTPRYLVIGTGKKITLECSQTMGHDKMYWYQQDPGMELHLIHYSYGVNSTEKGDLSSESTVSRIRTEHFPLTLESARPSHTSQYLCASSEGGTANTEAFFGQGTRLTVV.

In its sample, this clone was seen a few times. The chain links TRBV18 to TRBJ2-7; 10 positions agree with TRBD1. The J segment lost 3 bases and the V segment lost 6 bases, leaving 2 bases of the junction unmatched. The CDR3 extends over 13 amino acids. The germline CDR1 and CDR2 sequences are KGHSH and LQKENI. The CDR3 coding sequence is TGTGCCAGCTCCGGGACAGGGGTCTACGAGCAGTACTTC. This translates into CASSGTGVYEQYF.

The CDR3 nucleotides read TGTGCCAGCAGCTTGGCTCAACAGCTCCAAGAGACCCAGTACTTC. The encoded protein is CASSLAQQLQETQYF. V gene TRBV5-4 combines with J gene TRBJ2-5; D gene ambiguous. The CDR3 is 15 residues long. V was clipped by 0 bases and J by 1 base, with 10 bases between them. Germline V lookup: CDR1 SGHNT, CDR2 YYREEE (reference sequence).

CDR3 in amino acids: CASSPDRTRSHEQFF. The CDR3, as DNA: TGTGCCAGCAGCCCCGACCGGACTAGGTCCCATGAGCAGTTCTTC. V is TRBV7-2 and J is TRBJ2-1; 7 nucleotides line up with TRBD2. The J segment lost 8 bases and the V segment lost 5 bases, leaving 12 bases of the junction unmatched. The V gene's germline CDR1 is SGHTA and CDR2 FQGNSA. The CDR3 is 15 amino acids.

The chain recombines TRBV25-1 with TRBJ1-1; 9 nucleotides line up with TRBD1. The CDR3 spans 14 residues. With 3 bases clipped from V and 10 bases from J, the junction kept 9 bases outside the gene matches. From germline, CDR1 is MGHDK and CDR2 SYGVNS. CDR3: CASSDPRGTGLAFF. The CDR3 nucleotides read TGTGCCAGCAGTGACCCTAGAGGGACAGGGTTAGCTTTCTTT.

This clone has only a few counts. J is TRBJ1-4 and V is TRBV5-1; D not resolved. Germline CDR1 SGHRS, CDR2 YFSETQ. This CDR3 has 14 amino acids. V shed 2 bases and J shed 0 bases, with 5 bases lying between them. Here the CDR3 reads CASSLEATNEKLFF. The DNA of the CDR3 is TGCGCCAGCAGCTTAGAGGCAACTAATGAAAAACTGTTTTTT.

The chain combines TRBV20-1 with TRBJ2-1; D is possibly TRBD2 (6 bases). This CDR3 contains 11 residues. Germline CDR1 reads DFQATT; CDR2 reads SNEGSKA (reference sequence). The V end lost 6 bases, the J end lost 9 bases, and 12 bases lay between the germline ends. The CDR3 DNA is TGCAGTGCCTGGGGAGGACGTGAGCAGTTCTTC. As protein: CSAWGGREQFF.

The chain's CDR3 is CASSQEVGLAGHNEQFF. In nucleotides, the CDR3 is TGCGCCAGCAGCCAAGAGGTGGGGCTAGCGGGACACAATGAGCAGTTCTTC. The chain recombines TRBV4-1 with TRBJ2-1; TRBD2 matches 9 bases. The J segment lost 5 bases and the V segment lost 0 bases, leaving 8 bases of the junction unmatched. CDR3 length equals 17 residues. The V gene's germline CDR1 is MGHRA and CDR2 YSYEKL.

Details on this clone: Different DNA sequences within this sample yield the same CDR3. The chain is built from TRBV18 and TRBJ2-7; the D gene is possibly TRBD1 (5 bases). The length of the CDR3 is 12 residues. The germline V and J ends were trimmed by 6 bases and 4 bases, with 10 bases remaining between them. Germline V gives CDR1 KGHSH, CDR2 LQKENI. The CDR3 here is CASSPDSYEQYV. The CDR3 bases are TGTGCCAGCTCCCCTGACAGTTACGAGCAGTACGTC.

This clone occurred a few times. A junction boundary mismatches the germline segment, possibly from a read error. Other nucleotide sequences from this sample produce the same CDR3. The genes are TRBV11-2 and TRBJ2-1, with D hard to call. This CDR3 region has 11 residues. Germline loops: CDR1 SGHAT, CDR2 FQNNGV. In nucleotides, the CDR3 is TGTGCCAGCAGCTTCTACCATGAGCAGTTCTTC. It specifies CASSFYHEQFF.

This clone has a handful of counts. The genes are TRBV7-3 and TRBJ2-3, with D unclear. The V end lost 5 bases, the J end lost 2 bases, and 8 bases lay between the germline ends. Germline V gives CDR1 SGHTA, CDR2 FQGTGA. The CDR3 is made up of 13 amino acids. CDR3 nucleotide sequence: TGTGCCAGCAGCCCGTACACCACAGATACGCAGTATTTT. Protein product: CASSPYTTDTQYF.

The chain uses TRBV15 and TRBJ2-2; no firm D call. The germline gives CDR1 LNHNV, CDR2 YYDKDF (reference sequence). The ends were cut back, 0 bases at V and 3 bases at J, with 11 bases in the middle. The length of the CDR3 is 16 residues. Written as DNA, the CDR3 is TGTGCCACCAGCAGAGACCGACTCAACTACACCGGGGAGCTGTTTTTT. Its translation is CATSRDRLNYTGELFF.

The V call is TRBV29-1, the J call TRBJ1-1, with 7 nucleotides matching TRBD1. Germline CDR1 SQVTM, CDR2 ANQGSEA. CDR3 length equals 14 residues. The ends lost 1 base at V and 4 bases at J; junction bases unmatched: 6. In DNA, the CDR3 is TGCAGCGTTGAAGGGCAGACAGGGAGCACTGAAGCTTTCTTT. Protein: CSVEGQTGSTEAFF.

Only a few counts were recorded for this clone. The chain joins TRBV9 to TRBJ1-2; D is undetermined. Per the germline V gene, CDR1 is SGDLS and CDR2 is YYNGEE. The CDR3 is made up of 14 amino acids. The ends were cut back, 0 bases at V and 1 base at J, with 7 bases in the middle. Written as DNA, the CDR3 is TGTGCCAGCAGCGTAGGGGAGGGTAACTATGGCTACACCTTC. Protein: CASSVGEGNYGYTF.

This clone was found a few times. This rearrangement joins TRBV18 to TRBJ2-7; D remains unclear. This CDR3 region has 12 residues. V was trimmed by 2 bases and J by 5 bases, leaving 7 bases between them. Germline V gene data show CDR1 as KGHSH and CDR2 as LQKENI. The CDR3 DNA reads as TGTGCCAGCTCACCAGCGAGCGACGAGCAGTACTTC. Translating gives CASSPASDEQYF.